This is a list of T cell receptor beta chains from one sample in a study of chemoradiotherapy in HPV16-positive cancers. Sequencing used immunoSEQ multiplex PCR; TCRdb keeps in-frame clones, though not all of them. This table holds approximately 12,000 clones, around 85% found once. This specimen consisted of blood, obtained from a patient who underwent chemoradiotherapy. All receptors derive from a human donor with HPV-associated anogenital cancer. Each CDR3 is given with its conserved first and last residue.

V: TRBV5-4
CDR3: CASSYANTGELFF

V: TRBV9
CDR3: CASSAQRTGSGNTIYF

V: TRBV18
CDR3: CASSPRSEGGTQYF

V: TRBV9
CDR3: CASSGLGDYYGYTF

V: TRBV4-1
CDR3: CASSQDRAGTLHF

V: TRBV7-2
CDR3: CASSLMTRGETQYF

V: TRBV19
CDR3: CASSIARVLMGTGELFF

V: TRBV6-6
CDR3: CASSFMSSYEQYF

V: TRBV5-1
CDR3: CASSLWATKNQETQYF

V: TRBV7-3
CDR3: CASSLTANYGYTF

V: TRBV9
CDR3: CASAGGVPGELFF

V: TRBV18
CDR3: CASSRTGSSTDTQYF